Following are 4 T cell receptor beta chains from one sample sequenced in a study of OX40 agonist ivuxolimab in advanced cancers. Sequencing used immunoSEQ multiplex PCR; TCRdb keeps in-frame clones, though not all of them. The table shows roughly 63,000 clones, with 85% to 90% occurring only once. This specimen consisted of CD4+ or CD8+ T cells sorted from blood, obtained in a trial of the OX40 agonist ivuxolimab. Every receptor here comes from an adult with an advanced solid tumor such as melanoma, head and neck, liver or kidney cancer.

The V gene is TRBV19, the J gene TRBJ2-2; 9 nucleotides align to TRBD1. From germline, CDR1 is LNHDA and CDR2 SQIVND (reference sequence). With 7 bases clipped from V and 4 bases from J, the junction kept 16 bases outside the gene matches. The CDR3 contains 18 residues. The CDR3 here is CASTILYNDRGSTGELFF. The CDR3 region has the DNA TGTGCCAGTACCATTCTATATAACGACAGGGGGTCCACCGGGGAGCTGTTTTTT. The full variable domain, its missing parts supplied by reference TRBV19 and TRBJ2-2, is DGGITQSPKYLFRKEGQNVTLSCEQNLNHDAMYWYRQDPGQGLRLIYYSQIVNDFQKGDIAEGYSVSREKKESFPLTVTSAQKNPTAFYLCASTILYNDRGSTGELFFGEGSRLTVL.

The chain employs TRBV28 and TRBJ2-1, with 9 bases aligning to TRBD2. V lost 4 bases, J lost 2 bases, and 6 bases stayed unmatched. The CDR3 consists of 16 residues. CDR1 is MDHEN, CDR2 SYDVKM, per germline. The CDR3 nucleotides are TGTGCCAGCAGTTCCGTTAGCGGGAGAGCCTACAATGAGCAGTTCTTC. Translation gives CASSSVSGRAYNEQFF.

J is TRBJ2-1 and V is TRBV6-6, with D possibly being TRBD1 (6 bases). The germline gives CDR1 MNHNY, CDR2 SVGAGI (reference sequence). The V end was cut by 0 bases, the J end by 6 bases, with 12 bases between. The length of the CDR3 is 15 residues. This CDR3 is CASSYSELGGNEQFF. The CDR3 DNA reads TGTGCCAGCAGTTACTCGGAACTAGGGGGCAATGAGCAGTTCTTC.

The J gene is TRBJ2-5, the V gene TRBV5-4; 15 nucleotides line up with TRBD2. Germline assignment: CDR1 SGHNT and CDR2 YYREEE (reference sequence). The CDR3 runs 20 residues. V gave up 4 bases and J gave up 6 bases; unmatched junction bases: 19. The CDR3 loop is CASSPDVGLAGGMLLQTQYF. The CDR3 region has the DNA TGTGCCAGCAGCCCCGATGTCGGACTAGCGGGGGGGATGCTTCTGCAGACCCAGTACTTC.